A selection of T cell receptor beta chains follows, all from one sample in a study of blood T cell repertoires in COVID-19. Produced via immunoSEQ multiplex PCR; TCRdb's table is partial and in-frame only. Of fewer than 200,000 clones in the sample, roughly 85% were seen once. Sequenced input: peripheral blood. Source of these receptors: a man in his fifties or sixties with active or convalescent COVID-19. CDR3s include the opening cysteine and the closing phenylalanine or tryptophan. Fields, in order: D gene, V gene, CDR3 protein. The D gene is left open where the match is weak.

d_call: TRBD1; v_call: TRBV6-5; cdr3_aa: CASRGQLVTEAFF
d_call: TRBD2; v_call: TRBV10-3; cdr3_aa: CAISSGLAASTDTQYF
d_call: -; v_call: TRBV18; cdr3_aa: CASSPYVGAEEQYF
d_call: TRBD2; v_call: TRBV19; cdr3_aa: CASSLAGFYNEQFF
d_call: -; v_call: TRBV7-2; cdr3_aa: CASSLGGPGANVLTF
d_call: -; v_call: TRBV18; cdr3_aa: CASSPPELSYGYTF
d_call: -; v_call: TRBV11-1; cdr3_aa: CASSLAGAYNEQFF
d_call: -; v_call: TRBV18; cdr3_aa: CASSPPTGKGSGNTIYF
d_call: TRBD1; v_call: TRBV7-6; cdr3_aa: CASSLTMAGGSPLHF
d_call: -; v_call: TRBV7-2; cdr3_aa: CASSDYLEETQYF
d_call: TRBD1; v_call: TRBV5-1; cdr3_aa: CASSYGQGPDTQYF
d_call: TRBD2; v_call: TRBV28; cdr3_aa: CASSLRTRVAGELFF
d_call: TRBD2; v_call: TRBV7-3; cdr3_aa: CASSLTRSGASYNEQFF
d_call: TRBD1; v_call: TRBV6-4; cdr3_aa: CASSDSDRATGELFF
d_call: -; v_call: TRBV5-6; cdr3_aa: CASSLGPVTGNTIYF
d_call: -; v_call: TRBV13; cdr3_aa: CASSSRIRRGGTDTQYF
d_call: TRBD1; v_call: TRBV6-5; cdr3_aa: CASNQTGGYTEAFF
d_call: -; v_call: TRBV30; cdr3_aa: CAWETRGNYGYTF
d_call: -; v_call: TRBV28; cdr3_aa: CASTLGSGYTF
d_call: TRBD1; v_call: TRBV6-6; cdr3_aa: CASRFGQGLTEAFF
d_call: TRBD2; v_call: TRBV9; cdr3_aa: CASSGPGTSGRADYNEQFF
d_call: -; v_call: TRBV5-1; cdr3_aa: CASSLARTAEQYF
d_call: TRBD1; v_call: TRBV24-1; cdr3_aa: CATSEIGTASQETQYF
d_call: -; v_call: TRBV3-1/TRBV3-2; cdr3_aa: CASSPPRGGVDTGELFF
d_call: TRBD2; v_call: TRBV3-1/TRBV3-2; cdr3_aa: CASSQDTSGRNIQYF
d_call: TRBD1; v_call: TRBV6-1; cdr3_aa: CASSEATGQGSEIQYF
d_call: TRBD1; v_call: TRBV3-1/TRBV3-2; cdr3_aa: CASSPIQGTGELFF
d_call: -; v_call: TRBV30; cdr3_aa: CAWSSYSNQPQHF
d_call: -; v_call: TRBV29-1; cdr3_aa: CSVGRGGHNEQFF
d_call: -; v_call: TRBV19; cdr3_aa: CASSTTGLGTEAFF
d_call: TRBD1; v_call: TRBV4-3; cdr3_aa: CASSPDRGNEKLFF
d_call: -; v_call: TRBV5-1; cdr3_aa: CASSLGGRGTDTQYF
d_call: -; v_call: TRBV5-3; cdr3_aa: CARSSKSRVSYEQYF
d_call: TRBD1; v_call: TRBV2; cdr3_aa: CASRGQGRGNQPQHF
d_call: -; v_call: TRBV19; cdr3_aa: CASRTGSHGYTF
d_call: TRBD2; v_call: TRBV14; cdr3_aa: CASSQGGQAGLNEQFF
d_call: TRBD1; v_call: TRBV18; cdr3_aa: CASSTGGSFGEQYF
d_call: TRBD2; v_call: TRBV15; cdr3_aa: CATSRPSGGVVGELFF
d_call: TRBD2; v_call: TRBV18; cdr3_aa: CASSLRRGGQETQYF
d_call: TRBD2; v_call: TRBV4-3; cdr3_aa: CASSQDGLAGGQDTQYF
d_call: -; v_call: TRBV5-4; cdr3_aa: CASSLAVVGGTGELFF
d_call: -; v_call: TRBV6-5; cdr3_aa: CASSHGQKDQPQHF
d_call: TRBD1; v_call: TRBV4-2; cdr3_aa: CASSNEGDSDFNSPLHF
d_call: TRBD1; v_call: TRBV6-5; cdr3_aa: CASSWTGGYNSPLHF
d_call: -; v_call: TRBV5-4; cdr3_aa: CASSLGGDTQYF
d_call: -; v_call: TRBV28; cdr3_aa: CAISREFGYTF
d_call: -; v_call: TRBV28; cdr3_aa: CASSRAARGYGYTF
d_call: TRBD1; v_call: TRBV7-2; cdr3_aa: CASSPPGTGRNTIYF
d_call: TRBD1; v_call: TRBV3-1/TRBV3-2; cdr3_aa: CASSQRQGGLYEQYF
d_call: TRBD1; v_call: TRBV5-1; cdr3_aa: CASSVGTGNYGYTF
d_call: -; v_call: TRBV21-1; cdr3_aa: CASSNQTGEETQYF
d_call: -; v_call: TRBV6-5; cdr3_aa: CASNLLGGSSDTQYF
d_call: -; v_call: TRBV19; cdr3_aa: CASSIPGQFWGYTF
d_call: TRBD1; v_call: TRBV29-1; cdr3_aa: CSVDPGQGLSDTQYF
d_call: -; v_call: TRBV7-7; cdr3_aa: CASSLNTGQRNQPQHF
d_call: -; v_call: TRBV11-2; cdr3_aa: CASSLAGLGISSSPLHF
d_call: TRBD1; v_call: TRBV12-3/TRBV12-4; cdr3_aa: CASTRGQGYAAFF
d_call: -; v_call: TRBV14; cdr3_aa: CASSQVHNTGELFF
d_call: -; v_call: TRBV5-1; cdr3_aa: CASRSEENTEAFF